This TCR beta chain was recovered during a study of blood T cell repertoires in COVID-19. Looking at the study overall: Both acute and convalescent COVID-19 samples were obtained from the United States, Italy and Spain.

Trimming left V 0 bases short and J 2 bases short, with 17 bases between. Germline V gives CDR1 MNHEY, CDR2 SMNVEV (reference sequence). The CDR3 is made up of 18 amino acids. The data were produced by immunoSEQ multiplex PCR, yet TCRdb's version contains in-frame clones alone and is incomplete. The table has around 150,000 clones, approximately 95% seen once. Sequenced sample: peripheral blood. This clonotype was obtained from a woman aged 45-60 years with acute or convalescent COVID-19. The rearrangement joins TRBV27 to TRBJ1-5, with D possibly being TRBD1 (5 bases). The CDR3 nucleotides are TGTGCCAGCAGTTTATCTACGGGGGAGGGTCGAGGCAATCAGCCCCAGCATTTT. It codes for CASSLSTGEGRGNQPQHF.